This is a list of T cell receptor beta chains from one sample in a study of cytomegalovirus exposure and HLA in healthy donors. The assay was immunoSEQ multiplex PCR, and TCRdb's table has in-frame clones only and misses some. The data contain about 130,000 clones, about 83% of them singletons. The sequenced sample was PBMCs. The source of these receptors is a girl under 10 years old in good health and CMV-seronegative. CDR3s include the opening cysteine and the closing phenylalanine or tryptophan. A D gene is named only where the DNA matches it firmly. Clone size appears in some rows only: once, few, many, or a class for an expanded clone.

clone_size j_call d_call v_call cdr3_nt cdr3_aa
- TRBJ2-7 TRBD2 TRBV25-1 TGTGCCAGCAGTTCGGGAGGTCAAAACTACGGGCAGTACTTC CASSSGGQNYGQYF
- TRBJ2-2 - TRBV19 TGTGCCAGTAATTCGAGGTGGTCCACCGGGGAGCTGTTTTTT CASNSRWSTGELFF
- TRBJ1-4 TRBD1 TRBV19 TGTGCCAGTAGTACCGGACCCGGGACAGGGGATGAAAAACTGTTTTTT CASSTGPGTGDEKLFF
- TRBJ1-1 - TRBV10-3 TGTGCCATCAGTGGCACTATGAACACTGAAGCTTTCTTT CAISGTMNTEAFF
- TRBJ2-4 - TRBV30 TGTGCCTGGAGTGTACCGGGGGTCAGGGAATCCAAAAACATTCAGTACTTC CAWSVPGVRESKNIQYF
- TRBJ1-5 TRBD1 TRBV7-2 TGTGCCAGCAGCCCGGTGACAGGGAATCAGCCCCAGCATTTT CASSPVTGNQPQHF
- TRBJ2-2 TRBD2 TRBV2 TGTGCCAGCAGTGCCGGACTAGCGAGAAACACCGGGGAGCTGTTTTTT CASSAGLARNTGELFF
- TRBJ2-7 TRBD1 TRBV6-5 TGTGCCAGCAGAAGACAGGGGGCAGGAGGGGAGCAGTACTTC CASRRQGAGGEQYF
- TRBJ2-7 TRBD2 TRBV28 TGTGCCAGCAGTATCGGTAGCGGGACCCTCTCCTACGAGCAGTACTTC CASSIGSGTLSYEQYF
- TRBJ2-7 - TRBV5-1 TGCGCCAGCAGGTCTATCTACGAGCAGTACTTC CASRSIYEQYF
few TRBJ1-1 - TRBV4-1 TGCGCCTCTACAACGGCAGGGGCAGGGACTGAAGCTTTCTTT CASTTAGAGTEAFF
- TRBJ1-2 TRBD1 TRBV9 TGTGCCAGCAGCGTAGAAGGGACAGGGGGCTATGGCTACACCTTC CASSVEGTGGYGYTF
- TRBJ2-7 - TRBV5-4 TGTGCCAGCAGCCAAGGGGGGGAGCGGGCGAACTACGAGCAGTACTTC CASSQGGERANYEQYF
- TRBJ2-6 TRBD1 TRBV28 TGTGCCAGCAGTTTAGCCTGGACAGGGGTCGGAGACATGTCCTCTGGGGCCAACGTCCTGACTTTC CASSLAWTGVGDMSSGANVLTF
- TRBJ1-4 - TRBV5-6 TGTGCCAGCAGCTGGATGGACAGCCGGAATGAAAAACTGTTTTTT CASSWMDSRNEKLFF